This T cell receptor beta chain appears in the sequencing data of a study of blood T cell repertoires in COVID-19. Study-level information: COVID-19 samples from acute and convalescent phases originated in the United States, Italy and Spain. T cells, B-cell-depleted T cells, or PBMCs provided the cDNA or gDNA that served as material.

This CDR3 is 17 amino acids long. The trim removed 5 bases at V and 0 bases at J, leaving 11 bases unmatched. Germline V gives CDR1 SGHAT, CDR2 FQNNGV. Produced via immunoSEQ multiplex PCR; TCRdb's table is partial and in-frame only. Of 190,000 or so clones in the sample, around 79% were seen once. This TCR was recovered from a man in his fifties or sixties who had recovered from COVID-19. Sequenced: peripheral blood. The chain is built from TRBV11-2 and TRBJ1-2, with 8 nucleotides matching TRBD1. CDR3 sequence reads: CASSHTDRGRSNYGYTF. Written as DNA, the CDR3 is TGTGCCAGCAGCCATACAGACAGGGGCCGCTCTAACTATGGCTACACCTTC.